This T cell receptor (beta chain) came from a study of cytomegalovirus exposure and HLA in healthy donors. This clone was observed a few times. PCR involved 60 Vbeta and 13 Jbeta primers. Measured with immunoSEQ multiplex PCR; TCRdb has only the in-frame clones, and not every one. The data hold under 200,000 clones, with around 85% observed a single time. The germline gives CDR1 SGHAT, CDR2 FQNNGV. The CDR3 spans 14 residues. V lost 1 base and J 7 bases, leaving 11 bases between the germline ends. The source of this sequence is a human donor in good health. V usage is TRBV11-2 and J usage is TRBJ2-1; D call uncertain. The sample was PBMCs. This CDR3 is CASSLGATSNEQFF. The CDR3 coding sequence is TGTGCCAGCAGCTTAGGCGCCACGTCTAATGAGCAGTTCTTC.